These 31 T cell receptor beta chains came from one sample sequenced in a study of shared clonotypes between healthy human individuals. Using immunoSEQ multiplex PCR, the repertoire was profiled, and TCRdb retains in-frame clones only, with some absent. The sample includes more than 1.2 million clones, 98% to 99% seen only once; the top ten take approximately 0.4%. The source material was naive CD4+ T cells sorted from blood. Subset here: CD45RA+ positively selected. These receptors originate from a man aged 25 to 40 in good health.

CDR3 bases: TGCGCCAGCAGCGGAGGGACTAGCGGTGACAATGAGCAGTTCTTC. Its protein product is CASSGGTSGDNEQFF. The genes are TRBV5-1 and TRBJ2-1; TRBD2 matches at 11 bases. Unmatched junction bases numbered 5, after V lost 4 bases and J lost 5 bases. This CDR3 region has 15 residues. From germline, CDR1 is SGHRS and CDR2 YFSETQ.

The chain recombines TRBV5-1 with TRBJ1-3; D uncertain. Trimming left V 0 bases short and J 3 bases short, with 7 bases between. Per the germline V gene, CDR1 is SGHRS and CDR2 is YFSETQ. The CDR3 is 14 residues long. CDR3 protein: CASSLAGDGNTIYF. DNA of the CDR3: TGCGCCAGCAGCTTGGCAGGAGATGGAAACACCATATATTTT.

The count of this clone is one. V usage is TRBV10-1 and J usage is TRBJ2-7; D possibly matches TRBD1 or TRBD2 (5 bases each). Germline loops: CDR1 WNHNN, CDR2 SYGVQD (reference sequence). V gave up 1 base and J gave up 3 bases, with 13 bases separating them. CDR3 length: 15 amino acids. The CDR3: CASSEYGTSGYEQYF. The CDR3 DNA sequence: TGCGCCAGCAGTGAGTATGGGACCTCCGGCTACGAGCAGTACTTC.

The CDR3 reads CASSRSIGDETQYF. The DNA for the CDR3 is TGTGCCAGCAGCCGTTCCATTGGGGACGAGACCCAGTACTTC. V and J are TRBV11-2 and TRBJ2-5, with D perhaps TRBD1 or TRBD2 (5 bases each). This CDR3 is 14 amino acids long. The germline gives CDR1 SGHAT, CDR2 FQNNGV. V was trimmed by 5 bases and J by 5 bases, leaving 15 bases between them.

Here the CDR3 DNA reads TGTGCCAGCAGCTTCACCTCAGGGGGCTCCGGGGAGCTGTTTTTT. This gives the protein CASSFTSGGSGELFF. The chain carries TRBV7-9 and TRBJ2-2; 8 bases fit TRBD1. V dropped 3 bases and J dropped 6; count of bases not matched to a gene: 6. Per the germline V gene, CDR1 is SEHNR and CDR2 is FQNEAQ (reference sequence). This CDR3 is built from 15 residues.

The chain recombines TRBV10-1 with TRBJ2-3; D is perhaps TRBD1 (6 bases). V was shortened by 3 bases and J by 14 bases, with 18 bases between the two germline ends. Germline CDR1 WNHNN, CDR2 SYGVQD (reference sequence). CDR3 size: 13 residues. CDR3: CASSDARDTPRYF. CDR3 nucleotide sequence: TGCGCCAGCAGTGACGCGAGGGACACCCCAAGGTATTTT.

Remarks on this clone: At the DNA level, this CDR3 is encoded by other sequences in the same sample as well. The chain recombines TRBV2 with TRBJ2-3; TRBD1 or TRBD2 may be the D gene (5 bases each). The CDR3 covers 13 residues. The V end was cut by 4 bases, the J end by 1 base, with 6 bases between. Looked up from germline, CDR1 is SNHLY and CDR2 is FYNNEI. The CDR3 sequence is CASSVGRTDTQYF. CDR3 DNA sequence: TGTGCCAGCAGTGTGGGACGCACAGATACGCAGTATTTT.

Details on this clone: Other DNA sequences in this sample translate to the same CDR3. V gene TRBV28 combines with J gene TRBJ2-7, with 11 bases lining up with TRBD1. Germline V gene data show CDR1 as MDHEN and CDR2 as SYDVKM. Unmatched junction bases numbered 7, after V lost 4 bases and J lost 5 bases. This CDR3 region has 15 residues. CDR3 sequence reads: CASSSPGQGANEQYF. CDR3 coding DNA: TGTGCCAGCAGTTCCCCCGGACAGGGGGCTAACGAGCAGTACTTC.

The chain has TRBV18 and TRBJ2-6; TRBD2 might be the D (6 bases). Germline CDR1 KGHSH, CDR2 LQKENI. V dropped 2 bases and J dropped 4 bases, with 15 bases sitting between them. CDR3 length: 17 residues. DNA of the CDR3: TGTGCCAGCTCACCAAGCGGGCCTAGTCCCGGGGCCAACGTCCTGACTTTC. Amino acid sequence: CASSPSGPSPGANVLTF.

The chain employs TRBV4-1 and TRBJ2-3, with D perhaps assigned TRBD1 or TRBD2 (5 bases each). The V and J ends lost 0 bases and 0 bases respectively, with 7 bases between them. Per germline, CDR1 MGHRA and CDR2 YSYEKL. This CDR3 has 15 residues. CDR3: CASSQEGPSTDTQYF. Written as DNA, the CDR3 is TGCGCCAGCAGCCAAGAGGGACCAAGCACAGATACGCAGTATTTT.

The rearrangement uses TRBV5-6 and TRBJ1-1; 7 nucleotides align to TRBD1. Germline V lookup: CDR1 SGHDT, CDR2 YYEEEE. Trimming cost V 4 bases and J 1 base; bases outside gene matches: 4. The CDR3 is 14 amino acids. CDR3 protein: CASSIYRGNTEAFF. The CDR3 DNA is TGTGCCAGCAGCATATACAGGGGGAACACTGAAGCTTTCTTT.

This clone was counted once. The chain couples TRBV18 to TRBJ2-7; no definite D call. Trimming stripped 5 bases from V and 3 bases from J, with 11 bases between. Germline V lookup: CDR1 KGHSH, CDR2 LQKENI. There are 13 residues in the CDR3. CDR3 sequence: CASSAEGIYEQYF. CDR3 coding DNA: TGTGCCAGCTCAGCTGAAGGAATCTACGAGCAGTACTTC.

This chain connects TRBV9 to TRBJ2-7, with D hard to call. Trimming took 3 bases from V and 8 from J, leaving 12 bases between them. The CDR3 sequence is 12 residues long. Germline CDR1 and CDR2: SGDLS and YYNGEE. This CDR3 reads CASSGPRSQQYF. The CDR3 DNA is TGTGCCAGCAGCGGGCCTCGGTCGCAGCAGTACTTC.

V usage is TRBV2 and J usage is TRBJ2-1; D may be TRBD1 or TRBD2 (5 bases each). V gave up 6 bases and J gave up 7 bases, with 10 bases separating them. The CDR3 consists of 12 residues. Per the germline V gene, CDR1 is SNHLY and CDR2 is FYNNEI. The CDR3 DNA reads TGTGCCAGCAGAGGGGACGGTAATGAGCAGTTCTTC. Residues: CASRGDGNEQFF.

The chain carries TRBV7-8 and TRBJ2-7, with TRBD2 matching 9 bases. Germline V gene sequence: CDR1 SGHVS, CDR2 FQNEAQ. There are 14 residues in the CDR3. J lost 4 bases, V lost 5 bases, and 6 bases had no gene match. The CDR3 reads CASSKELAGYEQYF. CDR3 nucleotide sequence: TGTGCCAGCAGCAAGGAGCTAGCGGGATACGAGCAGTACTTC. Complete variable domain (other parts from reference TRBV7-8 and TRBJ2-7): GAGVSQSPRYKVAKRGQDVALRCDPISGHVSLFWYQQALGQGPEFLTYFQNEAQLDKSGLPSDRFFAERPEGSVSTLKIQRTQQEDSAVYLCASSKELAGYEQYFGPGTRLTVT.

J is TRBJ1-5 and V is TRBV18; a possible D gene is TRBD1 (5 bases). This CDR3 is 14 amino acids long. V lost 4 bases to trimming and J lost 6 bases, with 13 bases between them. CDR1 is KGHSH and CDR2 is LQKENI in the germline V gene. CDR3 sequence: CASSRSGFGQPQHF. The DNA for the CDR3 is TGTGCCAGCTCACGATCAGGGTTCGGTCAGCCCCAGCATTTT.

This clone was recorded once. This sample also contains other DNA sequences that code for the same CDR3. V usage is TRBV7-9 and J usage is TRBJ1-1; no definite D call. V was trimmed by 0 bases and J by 2 bases, leaving 4 bases between them. Germline V gene data show CDR1 as SEHNR and CDR2 as FQNEAQ (reference sequence). The CDR3 sequence is 13 residues long. As DNA, the CDR3 is TGTGCCAGCAGCTTAGCGGGAAACACTGAAGCTTTCTTT. Amino acid sequence: CASSLAGNTEAFF.

V and J are TRBV18 and TRBJ2-2; unclear D gene. The V end lost 0 bases, the J end lost 6 bases, and 11 bases lay between the germline ends. The CDR3 loop spans 15 amino acids. Germline lookup yields CDR1 KGHSH and CDR2 LQKENI. The CDR3 sequence is CASSPPIISPGELFF. The CDR3 DNA reads as TGTGCCAGCTCACCACCGATAATCTCACCCGGGGAGCTGTTTTTT.

The chain is built from TRBV6-5 and TRBJ2-1; D ambiguous. The CDR3 has 11 residues. Germline CDR1 and CDR2: MNHEY and SVGAGI. Trimming removed 6 bases at V and 8 bases at J, with 8 bases between. The CDR3 coding sequence is TGTGCCAGCAGAGGATTGTATGAGCAGTTCTTC. The encoded protein is CASRGLYEQFF.

The V gene is TRBV11-2, the J gene TRBJ2-7; 15 bases agree with TRBD2. The CDR3 has 15 residues. The V gene end was trimmed by 5 bases and the J gene end by 6 bases; junction bases not matched to a gene: 5. CDR1 and CDR2 (germline): SGHAT, FQNNGV. The DNA of the CDR3 is TGTGCCAGCAGCCGCGGACTAGCGGGAGGGCCCGAGCAGTACTTC. This encodes CASSRGLAGGPEQYF. The full variable domain, with the rest looked up from reference TRBV11-2 and TRBJ2-7, is EAGVAQSPRYKIIEKRQSVAFWCNPISGHATLYWYQQILGQGPKLLIQFQNNGVVDDSQLPKDRFSAERLKGVDSTLKIQPAKLEDSAVYLCASSRGLAGGPEQYFGPGTRLTVT.

Remarks on this clone: The sample contains more than one DNA sequence encoding this CDR3. V is TRBV30 and J is TRBJ1-2, with D uncertain. Germline V CDR1 and CDR2: GTSNPN, SVGIG (reference sequence). This CDR3 spans 11 amino acids. Trimming took 5 bases from V and 4 from J, leaving 8 bases between them. CDR3 in amino acids: CAWGPSYGYTF. The CDR3 DNA follows: TGTGCCTGGGGACCGAGCTATGGCTACACCTTC.

J is TRBJ2-7 and V is TRBV4-1; weak D call: TRBD1 (5 bases). There are 15 residues in the CDR3. Trimming took off 0 bases at V and 1 base at J, with 10 bases between the two ends. Per the germline V gene, CDR1 is MGHRA and CDR2 is YSYEKL. CDR3 in amino acids: CASSQEEGDSYEQYF. The CDR3, as DNA: TGCGCCAGCAGCCAAGAAGAAGGGGATTCCTACGAGCAGTACTTC.

As concerns this clone: At the DNA level, this CDR3 is encoded by other sequences in the same sample as well. The chain has TRBV9 and TRBJ2-1; D may match TRBD1 or TRBD2 (6 bases each). The CDR3 is made up of 16 amino acids. Germline V gene data show CDR1 as SGDLS and CDR2 as YYNGEE. V lost 0 bases to trimming and J lost 4 bases, with 14 bases between them. The CDR3 reads CASSVEGGLSYNEQFF. For the CDR3, the DNA is TGTGCCAGCAGCGTAGAGGGGGGTTTAAGTTACAATGAGCAGTTCTTC.

This clone was seen just once. This rearrangement joins TRBV13 to TRBJ1-1, with no clear D. The V end lost 8 bases, the J end lost 4 bases, and 23 bases lay between the germline ends. The CDR3 has 16 residues. The germline V gene has CDR1 PRHDT and CDR2 FYEKMQ (reference sequence). The CDR3 protein is CASGSERHSLFTEAFF. The CDR3 coding sequence is TGTGCCAGCGGGTCTGAGAGACACTCTCTTTTCACTGAAGCTTTCTTT.

The chain is built from TRBV19 and TRBJ2-1; 10 bases are a match to TRBD2. The CDR3 is made up of 14 amino acids. Germline values: CDR1 LNHDA, CDR2 SQIVND (reference sequence). The V segment lost 11 bases and the J segment 1 base; nucleotides outside the gene matches: 5. The CDR3 nucleotides are TGTGCCTCTAGCGGGAGAGAGTCCTACAATGAGCAGTTCTTC. Translated: CASSGRESYNEQFF. The full variable domain, with the rest looked up from reference TRBV19 and TRBJ2-1, is DGGITQSPKYLFRKEGQNVTLSCEQNLNHDAMYWYRQDPGQGLRLIYYSQIVNDFQKGDIAEGYSVSREKKESFPLTVTSAQKNPTAFYLCASSGRESYNEQFFGPGTRLTVL.

J is TRBJ2-2 and V is TRBV27, with 7 bases that match TRBD2. CDR1 is MNHEY, CDR2 SMNVEV, per germline (reference sequence). V lost 8 bases and J lost 2; bases outside the gene matches: 14. This CDR3 is 17 amino acids long. CDR3 coding DNA: TGTGCCAGCGTCGGGTGGGCGGGGGAGGTTAACACCGGGGAGCTGTTTTTT. Protein sequence: CASVGWAGEVNTGELFF.

The rearrangement joins TRBV5-1 to TRBJ2-5; either TRBD1 or TRBD2 may fit D (7 bases each). This CDR3 has 17 residues. Trimming removed 0 bases at V and 2 bases at J, with 17 bases between. Germline CDR1 and CDR2: SGHRS and YFSETQ. The CDR3 region has the DNA TGCGCCAGCAGCTTGGGGCCCCTCAGGGGGGGACAAGAGACCCAGTACTTC. This gives the protein CASSLGPLRGGQETQYF.

This chain connects TRBV6-5 to TRBJ1-2; D possibly corresponds to TRBD1 (6 bases). V was shortened by 5 bases and J by 7 bases, with 11 bases between the two germline ends. The CDR3 is 12 residues long. Germline-derived CDR1 and CDR2 are MNHEY and SVGAGI. In nucleotides, the CDR3 is TGTGCCAGCAGTCCCCGGGGGGCTGGCTACACCTTC. Translating it yields CASSPRGAGYTF.

In DNA, the CDR3 is TGTGCCAGTAGTCCCCTCGCGCCAGGGAAGAGTAATGAAAAACTGTTTTTT. Its translation: CASSPLAPGKSNEKLFF. The chain uses TRBV19 and TRBJ1-4; maybe TRBD1 (5 bases). From germline, CDR1 is LNHDA and CDR2 SQIVND (reference sequence). Trimming shortened V by 5 bases and J by 4 bases, and 20 bases separated the two germline ends. This CDR3 is 17 amino acids long.

CDR3 amino acids: CASSPTTGIHSGNTIYF. The CDR3 DNA is TGTGCCAGCTCACCAACGACCGGGATTCACTCTGGAAACACCATATATTTT. The rearrangement links TRBV18 to TRBJ1-3; D call uncertain. The CDR3 contains 17 residues. Per the germline V gene, CDR1 is KGHSH and CDR2 is LQKENI. Trimming left V 2 bases short and J 0 bases short, with 14 bases between.

V and J are TRBV29-1 and TRBJ1-1, with a possible D match to TRBD1 (5 bases). CDR1 is SQVTM and CDR2 is ANQGSEA in the germline V gene. Trimming cost V 4 bases and J 6 bases, with 15 bases left between them. CDR3 length: 13 residues. CDR3: CSVVGRAHPEAFF. As DNA, the CDR3 is TGCAGCGTTGTGGGCAGGGCTCACCCTGAAGCTTTCTTT.